The source of this T cell receptor beta chain is a study of human T cells and chemical hapten exposure. Whole-study context: TCR yields per sample varied mostly from small pooled library volume differences.

This clonotype was recorded many times. Sequencing started from total RNA isolated from unfractionated whole blood. In germline, CDR1 is MNHNS, CDR2 SASEGT. This CDR3 comprises 18 residues. V was shortened by 1 base and J by 4 bases, with 20 bases between the two germline ends. TCRdb redid the calling of the 5' RACE reads with MiXCR, one entry per CDR3 protein. The sample contains about 140,000 distinct CDR3 sequences, approximately 4% of which appear only once. This clonotype was obtained from a female donor in good health. The chain recombines TRBV6-1 with TRBJ1-3; D not certain. The DNA for the CDR3 is TGTGCCAGCAGTGAAGAGAAAAGCTACAGCTTTTGGGGAAACACCATATATTTT. Translating gives CASSEEKSYSFWGNTIYF.